This passage covers 4 T cell receptor beta chains from one sample sequenced in a study of T-cell reconstitution after alpha-beta-depleted transplantation in children. Library preparation (for TCRbeta) was performed with unique molecular identifiers. A single record per CDR3 protein comes from TCRdb applying MiXCR to the PCR reads. This sample has about 580,000 distinct CDR3 sequences, with about 23% found just once. The specimen comprised PBMCs, mostly from graft donor cells, sampled 360 days after TCRalphabeta/CD19-depleted stem cell transplant. These TCRs come from a boy under two years old who had a stem cell transplant for acute myeloid leukemia, so the T cells may come from the graft donor.

This clonotype was observed a handful of times. This rearrangement joins TRBV6-1 to TRBJ2-7; the D is unclear. The CDR3 is made up of 13 amino acids. Germline V gene lookup returns CDR1 MNHNS and CDR2 SASEGT. V lost 6 bases and J 0 bases, leaving 9 bases between the germline ends. The CDR3 region has the DNA TGTGCCAGCAGGACACCAGCCTCCTACGAGCAGTACTTC. This translates into CASRTPASYEQYF.

The chain links TRBV3-1 to TRBJ2-3; a weak D match, TRBD1 (6 bases). The CDR3 is 19 residues long. Germline V gives CDR1 LGHDT, CDR2 YNNKEL (reference sequence). The V gene lost 4 bases and the J gene lost 7 bases, with 30 bases spanning the gap. CDR3 sequence (DNA): TGTGCCAGCAGCCCAGGTCTCTTGGACAGCGCTAATGTTATGAATACGCAGTATTTT. Translated, it gives CASSPGLLDSANVMNTQYF.

This clonotype showed up just a few times. The chain carries TRBV27 and TRBJ2-7; perhaps TRBD1 as D (5 bases). The germline V gene encodes CDR1 MNHEY and CDR2 SMNVEV (reference sequence). V was cut by 2 bases and J by 3 bases, with 8 bases left in between. The CDR3 is 13 amino acids. The CDR3 region has the DNA TGTGCCAGCAGTTTAGGGGCGAACTACGAGCAGTACGTC. Translation: CASSLGANYEQYV.

This clonotype was recorded at least ten times. This sequence joins TRBV5-1 and TRBJ2-6; D gene unclear. The CDR3 spans 15 residues. Between the trimmed V and J ends, which lost 1 base and 0 bases, there was a span of 5 bases. CDR1 and CDR2 (germline): SGHRS, YFSETQ. The CDR3 reads CASSLTVSGANVLTF. For the CDR3, the DNA is TGCGCCAGCAGCTTGACAGTCTCTGGGGCCAACGTCCTGACTTTC.